This is a list of T cell receptor beta chains from one sample in a study of cytomegalovirus exposure and HLA in healthy donors. The data were produced by immunoSEQ multiplex PCR, yet TCRdb's version contains in-frame clones alone and is incomplete. The table lists about 110,000 clones, 70% to 85% of them singletons. The sample comprised PBMCs. The receptor source for this set is a woman aged 18-29 years in good health and CMV-seronegative. Each CDR3 is given with its conserved first and last residue. The D gene is left open where the match is weak. Clone size is given for some rows only: seen once, a few or many times, or a class if the clone is expanded.

CDR3aa	CDR3nt	len	j_gene	v_gene	abundance	d_gene
CASRGTGVYEQYF	TGTGCCAGCAGAGGGACAGGGGTTTACGAGCAGTACTTC	13	TRBJ2-7	TRBV5-6	.	TRBD1
CASSLSGTAEGETQYF	TGTGCCAGCAGCTTGTCCGGGACTGCAGAAGGAGAGACCCAGTACTTC	16	TRBJ2-5	TRBV11-2	.	.
CASSFPGQGLGTEAFF	TGTGCCAGCAGCTTCCCGGGACAGGGACTAGGCACTGAAGCTTTCTTT	16	TRBJ1-1	TRBV5-4	few	TRBD1
CASSEGARELFF	TGTGCCAGTAGTGAGGGGGCGCGGGAGCTGTTTTTT	12	TRBJ2-2	TRBV19	.	TRBD1
CASRVELVRGTDTQYF	TGTGCCAGTAGAGTTGAACTAGTGAGAGGCACAGATACGCAGTATTTT	16	TRBJ2-3	TRBV2	.	.
CAITSTPTGANVLTF	TGTGCCATCACGTCAACTCCTACGGGGGCCAACGTCCTGACTTTC	15	TRBJ2-6	TRBV10-3	.	.
CASSGTTNEKLFF	TGTGCCAGCAGTGGTACAACTAATGAAAAACTGTTTTTT	13	TRBJ1-4	TRBV2	.	.
CAWEGVTDEQFF	TGTGCCTGGGAGGGGGTTACCGATGAGCAGTTCTTC	12	TRBJ2-1	TRBV30	.	.
CASSQDLTAPGLTGELFF	TGCGCCAGCAGCCAAGATCTTACAGCCCCTGGGCTCACCGGGGAGCTGTTTTTT	18	TRBJ2-2	TRBV4-1	.	.
CASRTIGTGLYEQYF	TGTGCCAGCAGAACCATCGGGACAGGCCTCTACGAGCAGTACTTC	15	TRBJ2-7	TRBV28	.	TRBD1
CASSTGTSGREQYF	TGTGCCAGCAGCACCGGGACTAGCGGGCGCGAGCAGTACTTC	14	TRBJ2-7	TRBV13	once	TRBD2
CASSVAMTALRHNEQFF	TGTGCCAGCAGCGTAGCTATGACAGCCCTCCGACACAATGAGCAGTTCTTC	17	TRBJ2-1	TRBV9	.	.
CASRGTGGNYGYTF	TGTGCCAGCAGGGGGACAGGGGGTAACTATGGCTACACCTTC	14	TRBJ1-2	TRBV27	.	TRBD1
CASSLAGYGNTIYF	TGCGCCAGCAGCTTGGCAGGATATGGAAACACCATATATTTT	14	TRBJ1-3	TRBV5-1	.	.
CASSVGQAKNIQYF	TGTGCCAGCAGCGTCGGTCAAGCCAAAAACATTCAGTACTTC	14	TRBJ2-4	TRBV9	.	.
CASSQVRGQGLPHNEKLFF	TGCGCCAGCAGCCAAGTTAGGGGACAGGGGTTACCTCACAATGAAAAACTGTTTTTT	19	TRBJ1-4	TRBV4-1	.	TRBD1
CASSLVGGGDTQYF	TGTGCCAGCAGCTTAGTCGGGGGAGGGGATACGCAGTATTTT	14	TRBJ2-3	TRBV13	.	TRBD2
CASSAGTGVNTGELFF	TGTGCCAGCTCAGCCGGGACAGGGGTGAACACCGGGGAGCTGTTTTTT	16	TRBJ2-2	TRBV18	.	TRBD1
CASDTQQGTEAFF	TGTGCCAGCGACACTCAACAGGGCACTGAAGCTTTCTTT	13	TRBJ1-1	TRBV25-1	few	.
CASSLPLTAQHF	TGTGCCAGCAGTTTACCTCTTACAGCCCAGCATTTT	12	TRBJ1-5	TRBV28	few	.
CASSSRDQGEKLFF	TGTGCCAGCAGTTCACGAGATCAGGGGGAAAAACTGTTTTTT	14	TRBJ1-4	TRBV6-5	.	.
CASSTGGAITGELFF	TGTGCCAGCAGCACAGGGGGCGCGATCACCGGGGAGCTGTTTTTT	15	TRBJ2-2	TRBV6-1	once	TRBD1
CASSTVTGEAFF	TGTGCCAGCAGTACCGTTACGGGAGAAGCTTTCTTT	12	TRBJ1-1	TRBV28	.	.
CASGGRTGVDEKLFF	TGTGCCAGCGGGGGGAGGACAGGGGTAGATGAAAAACTGTTTTTT	15	TRBJ1-4	TRBV6-1	.	TRBD1
CASSPPARRLNQPQHF	TGTGCCAGCTCACCACCCGCCCGGAGGCTCAATCAGCCCCAGCATTTT	16	TRBJ1-5	TRBV18	.	.
CASSQTGWDTEAFF	TGTGCCAGCAGCCAGACAGGGTGGGACACTGAAGCTTTCTTT	14	TRBJ1-1	TRBV2	.	TRBD1
CALRGSETEAFF	TGTGCCCTGAGGGGGTCTGAAACTGAAGCTTTCTTT	12	TRBJ1-1	TRBV30	.	.
CASSFQGATNTEAFF	TGCGCCAGCAGCTTTCAGGGTGCAACCAACACTGAAGCTTTCTTT	15	TRBJ1-1	TRBV5-1	.	.
CASSLGASGGGEQFF	TGTGCCAGCAGCTTAGGGGCTAGCGGGGGAGGTGAGCAGTTCTTC	15	TRBJ2-1	TRBV7-9	.	TRBD2
CATKRLAGGEGTQYF	TGTGCCACCAAGCGACTAGCGGGGGGTGAGGGGACCCAGTACTTC	15	TRBJ2-5	TRBV15	.	TRBD2
CASSQEGVVNYGYTF	TGCGCCAGCAGCCAAGAAGGGGTGGTCAACTATGGCTACACCTTC	15	TRBJ1-2	TRBV4-1	.	.
CSVAGTDNSYEQYF	TGCAGCGTAGCCGGGACAGACAACTCCTACGAGCAGTACTTC	14	TRBJ2-7	TRBV29-1	.	TRBD1
CASSFGVGTGAYEQYF	TGTGCCAGCAGTTTTGGTGTGGGGACAGGGGCCTACGAGCAGTACTTC	16	TRBJ2-7	TRBV28	.	TRBD1
CASSGPLERLTGGGYGYTF	TGTGCCAGCAGTGGCCCCCTCGAAAGACTAACAGGGGGCGGGTATGGCTACACCTTC	19	TRBJ1-2	TRBV6-1	.	TRBD1
CAWKEDYGYTF	TGTGCCTGGAAAGAGGACTATGGCTACACCTTC	11	TRBJ1-2	TRBV30	.	.
CASSSRQFNQPQHF	TGTGCCAGCAGTTCCCGACAGTTTAATCAGCCCCAGCATTTT	14	TRBJ1-5	TRBV6-5	.	.
CASSDTGANEQFF	TGCGCCAGCAGCGATACAGGGGCTAATGAGCAGTTCTTC	13	TRBJ2-1	TRBV5-1	.	TRBD1
CASSLNMNTEAFF	TGTGCCAGCAGTTTGAACATGAACACTGAAGCTTTCTTT	13	TRBJ1-1	TRBV27	.	.
CASSQGQGGTEAFF	TGCGCCAGCAGCCAAGGACAGGGAGGCACTGAAGCTTTCTTT	14	TRBJ1-1	TRBV4-1	.	TRBD1
CASSLFPYSPLHF	TGTGCCAGCAGTTTATTTCCTTATTCACCCCTCCACTTT	13	TRBJ1-6	TRBV27	few	.
CASSGGVRTEAFF	TGTGCCAGCTCCGGAGGGGTGCGGACTGAAGCTTTCTTT	13	TRBJ1-1	TRBV18	.	.
CASSSRQGPDEKLFF	TGTGCCAGCAGCAGCCGACAGGGGCCTGATGAAAAACTGTTTTTT	15	TRBJ1-4	TRBV7-8	.	TRBD1
CASSWTGRSYEQYF	TGTGCCAGTAGTTGGACAGGAAGGTCCTACGAGCAGTACTTC	14	TRBJ2-7	TRBV19	.	TRBD1
CASSMEGAGEQYF	TGTGCCAGTAGTATGGAGGGGGCGGGCGAGCAGTACTTC	13	TRBJ2-7	TRBV19	.	.
CASSQDGSFLYEQYF	TGTGCCAGCAGCCAAGATGGCTCCTTCCTTTACGAGCAGTACTTC	15	TRBJ2-7	TRBV14	few	.
CASSLVPHRVSYEQYF	TGTGCCAGCAGCTTAGTTCCTCACAGGGTCTCCTACGAGCAGTACTTC	16	TRBJ2-7	TRBV11-2	.	.
CASSLWGASGGLNEQFF	TGCGCCAGCAGCTTGTGGGGGGCTAGCGGGGGTCTCAATGAGCAGTTCTTC	17	TRBJ2-1	TRBV5-1	.	TRBD2